Reported below is one T cell receptor (beta chain). TCRdb redid the calling of the 5' RACE reads with MiXCR, one entry per CDR3 protein. Of 150,000 or so distinct CDR3 sequences listed, 9.5% to 13% are singletons. Trimming cost V 6 bases and J 3 bases, with 12 bases left between them. The CDR3 is made up of 14 amino acids. CDR1 is MNHEY and CDR2 is SVGAGI in the germline V gene. This sample is drawn from a study of T-cell memory formation after mild COVID-19. Study context: The TCR clusters were mostly specific to one donor.

The chain joins TRBV6-5 to TRBJ2-4, with D perhaps TRBD1 or TRBD2 (6 bases each). This TCR was recovered from a man aged 18 to 29 who had mild COVID-19 (a few samples of this study predate the infection). Cell type and time point are not known. The sample consisted of PBMCs or a T cell subset sorted from them (not recorded which). As DNA, the CDR3 is TGTGCCAGCAGGGAGGGGGTTGGCAAAAACATTCAGTACTTC. Its translation is CASREGVGKNIQYF.